This TCR beta chain appears in the sequencing data of a study of T cells in tumors after PD-1 blockade. Study at large: Patients had no prior checkpoint blockade, systemic immunosuppressants, or anti-cancer therapy within 4 weeks. Some patients also took daily vismodegib 150 mg during anti-PD-1 treatment.

The CDR3 extends over 15 amino acids. Germline lookup yields CDR1 KGHSH and CDR2 LQKENI. Germline trimming cut 5 bases from V and 2 bases from J; bases unmatched to any gene: 3. Using immunoSEQ multiplex PCR, the repertoire was profiled, and TCRdb retains in-frame clones only, with some absent. Among roughly 50,000 clones listed, roughly 80% were seen once. Input was about 550 ng to 6,004 ng of genomic DNA from tumor or blood. The clonotype was recovered from a human donor with basal cell carcinoma. V and J are TRBV18 and TRBJ2-6; 7 bases map to TRBD1. This material consisted of PBMCs, taken before anti-PD-1 treatment. This CDR3 reads CASSNDRAGANVLTF. CDR3 DNA: TGTGCCAGCTCAAACGACAGGGCTGGGGCCAACGTCCTGACTTTC.